This T cell receptor (beta chain) was identified during a study of monozygotic twins with cystic fibrosis. TCRdb keeps only in-frame clones here, not all; method: immunoSEQ multiplex PCR. This repertoire shows 7,100 or so clones, around 94% found once; its top ten account for around 0.58%. The CDR3 is 15 residues long. Germline assignment: CDR1 MNHNS and CDR2 SASEGT. The ends lost 6 bases at V and 5 bases at J; junction bases unmatched: 9. Points on this clone: The antigen is not known.

Study conclusions and caveats: Nucleotide-identical clonotype sharing was significantly higher within monozygotic CF twin pairs than between unrelated CF individuals.

The clonotype comes from a boy aged 2-9 years with cystic fibrosis. The chain links TRBV6-1 to TRBJ1-1; 10 bases fit TRBD1. The sample consisted of blood. The CDR3 DNA sequence: TGTGCCAGCAGCCTAAGACAGGGGGCAAGGACTGAAGCTTTCTTT. It specifies CASSLRQGARTEAFF.